These 21 T cell receptor beta chains share one sample of origin, sequenced in a study of T-cell memory formation after mild COVID-19. TCRdb recomputed calls from the 5' RACE reads with MiXCR, one row per CDR3 protein. The repertoire holds about 410,000 distinct CDR3 sequences, with about a sixth as singletons. Sequencing was done on a sample of PBMCs or a T cell subset sorted from them (not recorded which). The receptors here all came from a man aged 18 to 29 who had mild COVID-19 (a few samples of this study predate the infection). Cell type and time point are not known.

This clonotype was picked up many times. The chain has TRBV5-1 and TRBJ1-1, with D maybe TRBD1 (5 bases). This CDR3 spans 14 amino acids. The germline V gene has CDR1 SGHRS and CDR2 YFSETQ. Trimming took 0 bases from V and 4 from J, leaving 10 bases between them. The CDR3 sequence is CASSLAPGTTEAFF. CDR3 nucleotides: TGCGCCAGCAGCTTGGCCCCAGGGACCACTGAAGCTTTCTTT.

This clonotype was detected a few times. The chain recombines TRBV4-3 with TRBJ2-1; no clear D gene. The CDR3 is 16 amino acids. Trimming cost V 0 bases and J 0 bases, with 9 bases left between them. In germline, CDR1 is LGHNA, CDR2 YSLEER. The CDR3 is CASSQEGPYSYNEQFF. In nucleotides, the CDR3 is TGCGCCAGCAGCCAAGAAGGTCCTTACTCCTACAATGAGCAGTTCTTC.

V gene TRBV3-1 combines with J gene TRBJ1-3; D not resolved. Germline V gene lookup returns CDR1 LGHDT and CDR2 YNNKEL (reference sequence). The CDR3 totals 12 residues. Trimming took off 7 bases at V and 8 bases at J, with 12 bases between the two ends. In DNA form, the CDR3 reads TGTGCCAGCATCCCTTCTGGTCACACCATATATTTT. Translating gives CASIPSGHTIYF. The full variable domain, rest sourced from reference TRBV3-1 and TRBJ1-3, is DTAVSQTPKYLVTQMGNDKSIKCEQNLGHDTMYWYKQDSKKFLKIMFSYNNKELIINETVPNRFSPKSPDKAHLNLHINSLELGDSAVYFCASIPSGHTIYFGEGSWLTVV.

This chain links TRBV20-1 with TRBJ1-1; no reliable D call. The CDR3 has 14 residues. Germline CDR1 DFQATT, CDR2 SNEGSKA (reference sequence). Trimming stripped 1 base from V and 1 base from J, with 10 bases between. The CDR3, as DNA: TGCAGTGCTAGAGCTGGCTCCTCGAACACTGAAGCTTTCTTT. Translated, it gives CSARAGSSNTEAFF.

Worth noting for this clonotype: Germline is not matched at one junction end, which may reflect a read error. The chain couples TRBV28 to TRBJ1-1; TRBD1 aligns across 11 bases. CDR3 size: 14 residues. Germline loops: CDR1 MDHEN, CDR2 SYDVKM. CDR3 DNA: TGTGCCAGCAGCACGGGACAGGGGGACACTGAAGATTTCTTT. It encodes CASSTGQGDTEDFF. Variable domain in full (rest from reference TRBV28 and TRBJ1-1): DVKVTQSSRYLVKRTGEKVFLECVQDMDHENMFWYRQDPGLGLRLIYFSYDVKMKEKGDIPEGYSVSREKKERFSLILESASTNQTSMYLCASSTGQGDTEDFFGQGTRLTVV.

Turning to this clonotype: The junction and the germline gene differ at one end; a read error may be behind it. This chain links TRBV7-2 with TRBJ1-6; 9 bases line up with TRBD1. The CDR3 is made up of 14 amino acids. Germline CDR1 SGHTA, CDR2 FQGNSA. CDR3: CASSRGTGNSPLHF. The DNA of the CDR3 is TGCGCCAGCAGCCGGGGGACAGGGAATTCACCCCTCCACTTT. Complete variable domain (other parts from reference TRBV7-2 and TRBJ1-6): GAGVSQSPSNKVTEKGKDVELRCDPISGHTALYWYRQSLGQGLEFLIYFQGNSAPDKSGLPSDRFSAERTGGSVSTLTIQRTQQEDSAVYLCASSRGTGNSPLHFGNGTRLTVT.

This clonotype was seen a handful of times. This sequence joins TRBV5-1 and TRBJ2-5; D unclear. V lost 0 bases and J 5 bases, leaving 11 bases between the germline ends. CDR1 and CDR2 (germline): SGHRS, YFSETQ. This CDR3 region has 14 residues. The CDR3 region is CASSLERVSETQYF. CDR3 bases: TGCGCCAGCAGCTTGGAAAGGGTCTCCGAGACCCAGTACTTC.

This clonotype was recorded a few times. V usage is TRBV5-1 and J usage is TRBJ2-3, with 13 bases fitting TRBD2. V was pared by 4 bases and J by 0 bases, with 8 bases of the junction left unmatched. Per the germline V gene, CDR1 is SGHRS and CDR2 is YFSETQ. This CDR3 has 18 amino acids. The CDR3 DNA follows: TGCGCCAGCAGCCCGGGACTAGCGGGGTCAGTTAGCACAGATACGCAGTATTTT. It is translated as CASSPGLAGSVSTDTQYF.

This clonotype was seen repeatedly, ten times or more. The rearrangement joins TRBV4-3 to TRBJ1-2, with D maybe TRBD1 (6 bases). The V end lost 4 bases, the J end lost 5 bases, and 17 bases lay between the germline ends. This CDR3 has 15 amino acids. Germline V gene sequence: CDR1 LGHNA, CDR2 YSLEER. DNA of the CDR3: TGCGCCAGCAGCCGAGGGGGACCTGGGGATTATGGCTACACCTTC. It translates to CASSRGGPGDYGYTF.

The chain combines TRBV11-2 with TRBJ2-5, with TRBD2 as a possible D gene (6 bases). V was clipped by 5 bases and J by 4 bases, with 17 bases between them. The CDR3 extends over 15 amino acids. Germline V CDR1 and CDR2: SGHAT, FQNNGV. The CDR3 loop reads CASSGRGFEGETQYF. As DNA, the CDR3 is TGTGCCAGCAGCGGCCGGGGGTTCGAGGGAGAGACCCAGTACTTC.

This chain connects TRBV25-1 to TRBJ1-5; D remains ambiguous. CDR1 and CDR2 from the germline V gene are MGHDK and SYGVNS. V was pared by 4 bases and J by 6 bases, with 10 bases between. This CDR3 has 13 amino acids. The DNA for the CDR3 is TGTGCCAGCAGTGCGGGGTCGGGTCAGCCCCAGCATTTT. Protein sequence: CASSAGSGQPQHF.

The rearrangement uses TRBV19 and TRBJ2-3; tentatively, D is TRBD2 (7 bases). CDR3 length equals 16 residues. Germline V CDR1 and CDR2: LNHDA, SQIVND (reference sequence). Deletions cut 3 bases from V and 2 bases from J, with 15 bases between. The CDR3 nucleotides are TGTGCCAGTAGTATGGGCGGGGGCCGATACACAGATACGCAGTATTTT. This codes for CASSMGGGRYTDTQYF.

This clonotype was detected ten times or more. This chain connects TRBV7-9 to TRBJ2-3; 8 bases align to TRBD2. With V trimmed by 11 bases and J by 0 bases, 10 bases remained unmatched. In germline, CDR1 is SEHNR, CDR2 FQNEAQ (reference sequence). There are 15 residues in the CDR3. The CDR3 loop is CAGGEKRGSTDTQYF. DNA of the CDR3: TGTGCCGGAGGGGAGAAGCGGGGGAGCACAGATACGCAGTATTTT.

This chain uses TRBV2 with TRBJ1-3; TRBD1 aligns across 12 bases. With V trimmed by 6 bases and J by 7 bases, 4 bases remained unmatched. Germline CDR1 is SNHLY and CDR2 is FYNNEI. The CDR3 covers 14 residues. DNA for the CDR3: TGTGCCAGCAGCGGGACAGGGGGCAGGAACACCATATATTTT. It is translated as CASSGTGGRNTIYF. The variable domain in full, completed from reference TRBV2 and TRBJ1-3, reads EPEVTQTPSHQVTQMGQEVILRCVPISNHLYFYWYRQILGQKVEFLVSFYNNEISEKSEIFDDQFSVERPDGSNFTLKIRSTKLEDSAMYFCASSGTGGRNTIYFGEGSWLTVV.

This chain joins TRBV2 and TRBJ2-1; 12 bases align to TRBD1. This CDR3 spans 15 amino acids. Looked up from germline, CDR1 is SNHLY and CDR2 is FYNNEI. The junction had 6 bases not matched to a gene; V was cut back by 4 bases and J by 8 bases. CDR3 sequence (DNA): TGTGCCAGCAGTGCCCGGGACAGGGGGCGCGATGAGCAGTTCTTC. This codes for CASSARDRGRDEQFF.

V is TRBV4-2 and J is TRBJ2-3, with D possibly TRBD2 on 6 matching bases. The V gene lost 2 bases and the J gene lost 5 bases, with 17 bases spanning the gap. This CDR3 region has 16 residues. Germline CDR1 reads LGHNA; CDR2 reads YNFKEQ. The CDR3 DNA is TGTGCCAGCAGCCAATCTCCTGGCGGGGTTGTAGATACGCAGTATTTT. Its protein is CASSQSPGGVVDTQYF.

A few counts support this clonotype. V gene TRBV3-1 combines with J gene TRBJ2-3; TRBD2 matches at 7 bases. The CDR3 consists of 16 residues. Trimming took 1 base from V and 2 from J; bases not matched to a gene: 6. CDR1 LGHDT and CDR2 YNNKEL come from the germline V gene (reference sequence). CDR3 amino acids: CASSQGPLADTDTQYF. The DNA for the CDR3 is TGTGCCAGCAGCCAAGGTCCCCTAGCGGACACAGATACGCAGTATTTT.

V and J are TRBV28 and TRBJ2-1; 8 bases match TRBD2. Germline CDR1 MDHEN, CDR2 SYDVKM. Trimming removed 4 bases from V and 7 bases from J; junction bases left unmatched: 6. The CDR3 runs 14 residues. The CDR3 DNA follows: TGTGCCAGCAGTTCTCCGACTAGCGTTAATGAGCAGTTCTTC. Amino acid sequence: CASSSPTSVNEQFF.

This clonotype appeared a few times. J is TRBJ2-6 and V is TRBV18, with D unresolved. The V gene's germline CDR1 is KGHSH and CDR2 LQKENI. The CDR3 is 16 residues long. The ends were cut back, 1 base at V and 0 bases at J, with 7 bases in the middle. The CDR3 sequence: CASSPRHNSGANVLTF. DNA of the CDR3: TGTGCCAGCTCACCACGGCACAACTCTGGGGCCAACGTCCTGACTTTC.

The gene calls are TRBV18 and TRBJ1-1; no clear D. The V gene lost 3 bases and the J gene lost 0 bases, with 8 bases spanning the gap. This CDR3 region has 14 residues. Per the germline V gene, CDR1 is KGHSH and CDR2 is LQKENI. In nucleotides, the CDR3 is TGTGCCAGCTCACCGAGTCAGATGAACACTGAAGCTTTCTTT. As protein: CASSPSQMNTEAFF.

V usage is TRBV7-9 and J usage is TRBJ2-7; 8 bases are shared with TRBD1. CDR3 length: 15 residues. V lost 5 bases, J lost 3 bases, and 9 bases stayed unmatched. CDR1 SEHNR and CDR2 FQNEAQ come from the germline V gene (reference sequence). In nucleotides, the CDR3 is TGTGCCAGCAGCCCTCGGACAGGGACCGTCTACGAGCAGTACGTC. Translating gives CASSPRTGTVYEQYV.